The 21 T cell receptor beta chains in this list originate from one sample, sequenced in a study of early T cells in non-severe SARS-CoV-2 infection. TCRdb independently ran MiXCR on the 5' RACE reads; one entry per CDR3 protein. Of about 62,000 distinct CDR3 sequences in the sample, less than 10% were seen once. Sequencing was performed on whole blood. The receptors here all came from an adult who was a healthcare worker with PCR-confirmed SARS-CoV-2 infection or an uninfected control (not recorded which).

This clonotype has at least ten counts. The genes are TRBV20-1 and TRBJ1-1; TRBD1 is a possible D gene (5 bases). The CDR3 contains 12 residues. The V end was cut by 3 bases, the J end by 6 bases, with 11 bases between. The germline V gene encodes CDR1 DFQATT and CDR2 SNEGSKA (reference sequence). CDR3 sequence: CSASRGSAEAFF. CDR3 nucleotide sequence: TGCAGTGCTAGTCGGGGGAGTGCTGAAGCTTTCTTT.

This clonotype has more than one count but fewer than ten. The chain carries TRBV20-1 and TRBJ1-5; perhaps TRBD1 as D (5 bases). Between the trimmed V and J ends, which lost 4 bases and 3 bases, there was a span of 13 bases. CDR1 is DFQATT and CDR2 is SNEGSKA in the germline V gene (reference sequence). The CDR3 contains 14 residues. CDR3 sequence (DNA): TGCAGTGCTAAGGACGGGGGAATCAATCAGCCCCAGCATTTT. Its protein is CSAKDGGINQPQHF.

This clonotype showed up many times. The chain links TRBV12-5 to TRBJ1-1; tentatively, D is TRBD1 (6 bases). The germline V gene encodes CDR1 LGHNT and CDR2 FRNRAP. There are 14 residues in the CDR3. Trimming stripped 6 bases from V and 0 bases from J, with 11 bases between. Here the CDR3 reads CASGRGQLNTEAFF. The CDR3 DNA reads TGTGCTAGTGGCCGCGGACAGCTGAACACTGAAGCTTTCTTT. The full variable domain, rest sourced from reference TRBV12-5 and TRBJ1-1, is DARVTQTPRHKVTEMGQEVTMRCQPILGHNTVFWYRQTMMQGLELLAYFRNRAPLDDSGMPKDRFSAEMPDATLATLKIQPSEPRDSAVYFCASGRGQLNTEAFFGQGTRLTVV.

This clonotype was counted ten times or more. The CDR3 DNA reads as TGCGCCAGCAGCTTGGACCCCACGGGTTCTGGAAACACCATATATTTT. It specifies CASSLDPTGSGNTIYF. The chain recombines TRBV5-1 with TRBJ1-3, with unresolved D. The V gene's germline CDR1 is SGHRS and CDR2 YFSETQ. The CDR3 extends over 16 amino acids. The germline V and J ends were trimmed by 0 bases and 1 base, with 11 bases remaining between them. The whole variable domain, filled in from reference TRBV5-1 and TRBJ1-3, reads KAGVTQTPRYLIKTRGQQVTLSCSPISGHRSVSWYQQTPGQGLQFLFEYFSETQRNKGNFPGRFSGRQFSNSRSEMNVSTLELGDSALYLCASSLDPTGSGNTIYFGEGSWLTVV.

This clonotype was counted at least ten times. The chain recombines TRBV7-9 with TRBJ1-6; 7 nucleotides agree with TRBD1. Trimming cost V 3 bases and J 9 bases; bases outside gene matches: 5. Germline CDR1 is SEHNR and CDR2 is FQNEAQ (reference sequence). There are 14 residues in the CDR3. This CDR3 reads CASSFRTGASPLHF. In DNA form, the CDR3 reads TGTGCCAGCAGCTTTCGGACAGGTGCTTCACCCCTCCACTTT.

This clonotype appeared many times. V is TRBV24-1 and J is TRBJ2-3, with D perhaps matching TRBD2 (5 bases). Germline-derived CDR1 and CDR2 are KGHDR and SFDVKD. The CDR3 sequence is 15 residues long. V was trimmed by 1 base and J by 4 bases, leaving 11 bases between them. CDR3 sequence (DNA): TGTGCCACCAGTGATTTAGGGCAGAGGGCAGATACGCAGTATTTT. Translating it yields CATSDLGQRADTQYF.

A few counts support this clonotype. Here the CDR3 reads CASGLKSAGTYNSPLHF. The CDR3 bases are TGTGCTAGTGGTTTGAAATCCGCCGGCACCTATAATTCACCCCTCCACTTT. The rearrangement uses TRBV12-5 and TRBJ1-6; no reliable D call. Trimming cost V 2 bases and J 2 bases, with 13 bases left between them. Germline V CDR1 and CDR2: LGHNT, FRNRAP. The CDR3 runs 17 residues.

This clonotype was observed a handful of times. The chain uses TRBV25-1 and TRBJ1-2; tentative D call: TRBD1 (6 bases). Germline lookup yields CDR1 MGHDK and CDR2 SYGVNS. The CDR3 is 12 residues long. V lost 4 bases and J 7 bases, leaving 10 bases between the germline ends. The CDR3 region has the DNA TGTGCCAGCAGTGCGCAGGGGATTGGCTACACCTTC. Translating it yields CASSAQGIGYTF.

The rearrangement uses TRBV6-2 or TRBV6-3 and TRBJ1-2; no clear D. The CDR3 is 14 residues long. V lost 3 bases and J lost 0, with 8 bases in between. Germline V CDR1 and CDR2: MNHEY, SVGEGT. The CDR3 here is CASSYGGPNYGYTF. The CDR3 region has the DNA TGTGCCAGCAGTTATGGCGGTCCTAACTATGGCTACACCTTC.

The sample holds a few counts of this clonotype. The chain couples TRBV11-2 to TRBJ1-1, with 7 nucleotides matching TRBD1. Germline V gene data show CDR1 as SGHAT and CDR2 as FQNNGV. The CDR3 runs to 13 residues. J lost 7 bases, V lost 5 bases, and 7 bases had no gene match. CDR3 sequence reads: CASSPRGTDEAFF. CDR3 DNA: TGTGCCAGCAGCCCGCGGGGGACAGATGAAGCTTTCTTT.

This clonotype was observed a handful of times. This chain links TRBV11-2 with TRBJ1-2; TRBD1 aligns across 7 bases. This CDR3 contains 12 residues. V shed 8 bases and J 8 bases; nucleotides not matched to a gene: 8. Germline V CDR1 and CDR2: SGHAT, FQNNGV. The chain's CDR3 is CASRNQGGGYTF. CDR3 nucleotide sequence: TGTGCCAGCCGGAACCAGGGGGGAGGCTACACCTTC.

The chain is built from TRBV29-1 and TRBJ1-2; tentatively, D is TRBD1 (6 bases). V lost 4 bases, J lost 2 bases, and 11 bases lay in between. CDR1 is SQVTM, CDR2 ANQGSEA, per germline. The CDR3 is 13 amino acids. CDR3 in amino acids: CSVGDRRNYGYTF. The CDR3 DNA sequence: TGCAGCGTTGGAGACAGGAGAAACTATGGCTACACCTTC.

This clonotype appeared a few times. The rearrangement uses TRBV5-1 and TRBJ2-5; 9 positions match TRBD1. Germline assignment: CDR1 SGHRS and CDR2 YFSETQ. The junction had 13 bases not matched to a gene; V was cut back by 0 bases and J by 1 base. The CDR3 contains 19 residues. The CDR3 region has the DNA TGCGCCAGCAGCTTGGGGCGAACCGGGACAGGGCTTGCCCAAGAGACCCAGTACTTC. This encodes CASSLGRTGTGLAQETQYF.

The chain recombines TRBV15 with TRBJ2-5, with 13 bases identical to TRBD2. Germline trimming cut 6 bases from V and 1 base from J; bases unmatched to any gene: 2. From germline, CDR1 is LNHNV and CDR2 YYDKDF (reference sequence). There are 15 residues in the CDR3. This CDR3 is CATRTSGGTQETQYF. CDR3 DNA: TGTGCCACCAGGACTAGCGGGGGGACCCAAGAGACCCAGTACTTC.

This clonotype has ten or more counts. The chain joins TRBV7-6 to TRBJ2-5; TRBD2 might be the D (5 bases). The germline V and J ends were trimmed by 4 bases and 5 bases, with 11 bases remaining between them. The germline V gene encodes CDR1 SGHVS and CDR2 FNYEAQ. This CDR3 spans 13 amino acids. The CDR3: CASSSNRGETQYF. Written as DNA, the CDR3 is TGTGCCAGCAGCTCTAACCGAGGGGAGACCCAGTACTTC.

The V call is TRBV2, the J call TRBJ2-3; D is perhaps TRBD1 or TRBD2 (5 bases each). The V gene lost 2 bases and the J gene lost 2 bases, with 8 bases spanning the gap. CDR1 is SNHLY and CDR2 is FYNNEI in the germline V gene. CDR3 length: 14 amino acids. The CDR3, as DNA: TGTGCCAGCAGTGAAAGGGGAGCCACAGATACGCAGTATTTT. It specifies CASSERGATDTQYF.

This clonotype was observed a few times. The J gene is TRBJ2-4, the V gene TRBV3-1; the D is unclear. From germline, CDR1 is LGHDT and CDR2 YNNKEL (reference sequence). This CDR3 has 14 residues. Trimming stripped 1 base from V and 6 bases from J, with 10 bases between. The CDR3 region is CASSQGLGTNIQYF. Here the CDR3 DNA reads TGTGCCAGCAGCCAAGGGTTAGGCACAAACATTCAGTACTTC.

This clonotype was detected a few times. The V and J genes are TRBV3-1 and TRBJ1-4; D remains unclear. The CDR3 runs to 16 residues. Germline V gene lookup returns CDR1 LGHDT and CDR2 YNNKEL (reference sequence). The germline V and J ends were trimmed by 0 bases and 8 bases, with 16 bases remaining between them. The chain's CDR3 is CASSQESAGLGEKLFF. The CDR3, as DNA: TGTGCCAGCAGCCAAGAGTCTGCAGGATTAGGCGAAAAACTGTTTTTT.

This clonotype was observed at least ten times. V and J are TRBV20-1 and TRBJ2-6; no reliable D call. From germline, CDR1 is DFQATT and CDR2 SNEGSKA (reference sequence). This CDR3 has 15 amino acids. Trimming shortened V by 5 bases and J by 3 bases, and 14 bases separated the two germline ends. The CDR3 nucleotides read TGCAGTGCTGCCAGCAGGTCTGGTGGGGCCAACGTCCTGACTTTC. It yields the protein CSAASRSGGANVLTF.

CDR3 DNA: TGCAGTGCTACCCGGAACAGGGGCAGTACCGGGGAGCTGTTTTTT. This encodes CSATRNRGSTGELFF. The chain is built from TRBV20-1 and TRBJ2-2; 7 nucleotides align to TRBD1. The V gene's germline CDR1 is DFQATT and CDR2 SNEGSKA (reference sequence). The V and J ends lost 4 bases and 5 bases, in that order; junction bases with no gene match: 10. The CDR3 sequence is 15 residues long.

The V gene is TRBV2, the J gene TRBJ1-6; TRBD1 aligns across 9 bases. The V gene end was trimmed by 4 bases and the J gene end by 6 bases; junction bases not matched to a gene: 4. The germline V gene has CDR1 SNHLY and CDR2 FYNNEI. The CDR3 is 15 amino acids. The CDR3 here is CASSAQGARNSPLHF. CDR3 nucleotide sequence: TGTGCCAGCAGTGCACAGGGGGCGCGTAATTCACCCCTCCACTTT.